This TCR beta chain appears in the sequencing data of a study of tumor and adjacent non-tumor tissue in lung cancer. For the study at large: Patients were aged roughly 31 to 76, nine to eleven men and a handful of women, stage I to III.

Details on this clonotype: A read error may explain this, as a much larger clone is one base away.

A modified ARM-PCR protocol with three rounds of nested PCR amplified TCRbeta. From the multiplex PCR reads, TCRdb called clonotypes with MiXCR, one entry per CDR3 protein. The repertoire holds around 76,000 distinct CDR3 sequences, with more than 65% as singletons. Germline V gives CDR1 SGHDN, CDR2 FVKESK. The length of the CDR3 is 13 residues. Trimming took off 6 bases at V and 3 bases at J, with 10 bases between the two ends. No cell sorting was done before RNA was extracted from the tissue. This non-tumor lung sample came from over 3 cm beyond the tumor edge. V and J are TRBV14 and TRBJ2-3, with D hard to call. This TCR was recovered from a man between 65 and 79 years old with non-small cell lung cancer. The sequenced sample was distant non-tumor lung tissue. CDR3 DNA sequence: TGTGCCAGCAGGGAATGGATAACAGATACGCAGTATTTT. This encodes CASREWITDTQYF. Full variable domain (rest looked up from reference TRBV14 and TRBJ2-3): EAGVTQFPSHSVIEKGQTVTLRCDPISGHDNLYWYRRVMGKEIKFLLHFVKESKQDESGMPNNRFLAERTGGTYSTLKVQPAELEDSGVYFCASREWITDTQYFGPGTRLTVL.